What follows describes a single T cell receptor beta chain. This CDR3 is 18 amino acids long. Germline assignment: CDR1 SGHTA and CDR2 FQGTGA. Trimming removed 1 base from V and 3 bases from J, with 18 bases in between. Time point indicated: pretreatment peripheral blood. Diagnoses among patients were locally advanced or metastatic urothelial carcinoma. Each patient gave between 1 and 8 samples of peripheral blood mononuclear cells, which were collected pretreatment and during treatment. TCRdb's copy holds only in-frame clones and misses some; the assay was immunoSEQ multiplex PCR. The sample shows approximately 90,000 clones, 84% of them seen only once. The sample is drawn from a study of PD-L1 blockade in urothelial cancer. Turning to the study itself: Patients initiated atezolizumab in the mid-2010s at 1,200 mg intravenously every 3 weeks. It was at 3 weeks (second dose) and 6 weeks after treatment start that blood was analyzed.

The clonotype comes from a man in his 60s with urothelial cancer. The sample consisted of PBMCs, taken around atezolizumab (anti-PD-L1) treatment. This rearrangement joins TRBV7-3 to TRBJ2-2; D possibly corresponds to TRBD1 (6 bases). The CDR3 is CASSLSSWPRTDTGELFF. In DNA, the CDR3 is TGTGCCAGCAGCTTAAGTTCTTGGCCGAGGACAGACACCGGGGAGCTGTTTTTT.